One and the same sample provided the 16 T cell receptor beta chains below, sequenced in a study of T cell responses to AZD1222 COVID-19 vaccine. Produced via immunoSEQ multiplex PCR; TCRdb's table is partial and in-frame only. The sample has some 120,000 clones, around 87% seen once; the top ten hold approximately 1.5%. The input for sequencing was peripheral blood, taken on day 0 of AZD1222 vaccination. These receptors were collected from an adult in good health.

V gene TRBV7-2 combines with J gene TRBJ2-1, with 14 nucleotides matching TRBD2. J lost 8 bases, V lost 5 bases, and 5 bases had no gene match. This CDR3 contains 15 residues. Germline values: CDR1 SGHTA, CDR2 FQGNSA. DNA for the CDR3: TGTGCCAGCAGCCCCAAGGGACTAGCGGGGGATGAGCAGTTCTTC. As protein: CASSPKGLAGDEQFF.

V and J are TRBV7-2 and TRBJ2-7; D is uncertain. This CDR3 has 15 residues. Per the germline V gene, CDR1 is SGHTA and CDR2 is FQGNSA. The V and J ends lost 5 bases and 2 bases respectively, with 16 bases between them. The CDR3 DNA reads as TGTGCCAGCAGCCCCGGGCGTACCGCGACCTACGAGCAGTACTTC. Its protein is CASSPGRTATYEQYF.

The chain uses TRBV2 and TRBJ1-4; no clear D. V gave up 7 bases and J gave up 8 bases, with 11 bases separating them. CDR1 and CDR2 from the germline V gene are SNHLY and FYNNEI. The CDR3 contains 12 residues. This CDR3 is CASIGESEKLFF. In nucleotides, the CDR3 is TGTGCCAGCATAGGAGAAAGCGAAAAACTGTTTTTT. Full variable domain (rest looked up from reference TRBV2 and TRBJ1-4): EPEVTQTPSHQVTQMGQEVILRCVPISNHLYFYWYRQILGQKVEFLVSFYNNEISEKSEIFDDQFSVERPDGSNFTLKIRSTKLEDSAMYFCASIGESEKLFFGSGTQLSVL.

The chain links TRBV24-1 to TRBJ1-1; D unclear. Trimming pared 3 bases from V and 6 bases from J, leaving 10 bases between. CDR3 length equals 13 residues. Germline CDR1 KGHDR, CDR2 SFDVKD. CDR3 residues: CATSDPLRAEAFF. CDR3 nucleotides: TGTGCCACCAGTGATCCCCTGAGGGCTGAAGCTTTCTTT.

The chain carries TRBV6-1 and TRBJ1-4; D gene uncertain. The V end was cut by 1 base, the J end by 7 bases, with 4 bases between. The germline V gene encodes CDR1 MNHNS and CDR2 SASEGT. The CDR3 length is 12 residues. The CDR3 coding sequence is TGTGCCAGCAGTGAAGAATTTGAAAAACTGTTTTTT. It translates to CASSEEFEKLFF.

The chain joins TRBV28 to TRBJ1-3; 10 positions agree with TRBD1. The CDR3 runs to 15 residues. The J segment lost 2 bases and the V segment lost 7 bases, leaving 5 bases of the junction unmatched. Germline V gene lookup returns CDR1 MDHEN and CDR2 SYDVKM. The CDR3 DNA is TGTGCCAGCACCCGACAGGGGGCAGCTGGAAACACCATATATTTT. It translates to CASTRQGAAGNTIYF.

CDR3 nucleotides: TGTGCCAGCAGCCTAGACAGCTACGAGCAGTACTTC. Residues: CASSLDSYEQYF. The rearrangement joins TRBV6-5 to TRBJ2-7; weak D call: TRBD1 (5 bases). There are 12 residues in the CDR3. Germline CDR1 reads MNHEY; CDR2 reads SVGAGI. Trimming took 6 bases from V and 3 from J, leaving 9 bases between them.

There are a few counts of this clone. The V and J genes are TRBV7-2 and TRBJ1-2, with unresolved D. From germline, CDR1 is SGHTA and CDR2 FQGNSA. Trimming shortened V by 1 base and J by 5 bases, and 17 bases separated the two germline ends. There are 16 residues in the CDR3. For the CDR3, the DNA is TGTGCCAGCAGCTTAGGTCCGGGGTCAATTATGTATGGCTACACCTTC. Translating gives CASSLGPGSIMYGYTF.

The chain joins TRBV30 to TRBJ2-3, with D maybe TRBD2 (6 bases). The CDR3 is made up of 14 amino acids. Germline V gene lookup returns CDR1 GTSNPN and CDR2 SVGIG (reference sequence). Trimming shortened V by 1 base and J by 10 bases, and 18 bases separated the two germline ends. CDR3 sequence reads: CAWSDAPRGTPQYF. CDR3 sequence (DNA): TGTGCCTGGAGTGACGCCCCCCGGGGGACCCCGCAGTATTTT.

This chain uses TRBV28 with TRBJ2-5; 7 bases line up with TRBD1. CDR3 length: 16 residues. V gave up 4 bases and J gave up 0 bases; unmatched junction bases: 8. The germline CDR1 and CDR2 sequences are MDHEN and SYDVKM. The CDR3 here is CASSSYYRGHQETQYF. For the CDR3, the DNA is TGTGCCAGCAGTTCGTACTACAGGGGCCACCAAGAGACCCAGTACTTC. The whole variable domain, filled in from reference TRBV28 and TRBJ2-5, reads DVKVTQSSRYLVKRTGEKVFLECVQDMDHENMFWYRQDPGLGLRLIYFSYDVKMKEKGDIPEGYSVSREKKERFSLILESASTNQTSMYLCASSSYYRGHQETQYFGPGTRLLVL.

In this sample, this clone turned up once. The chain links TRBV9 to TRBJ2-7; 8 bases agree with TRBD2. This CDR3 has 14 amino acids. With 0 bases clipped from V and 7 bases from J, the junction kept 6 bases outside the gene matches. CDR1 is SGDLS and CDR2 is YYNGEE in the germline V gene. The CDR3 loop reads CASSVGGGSWEQYF. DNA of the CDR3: TGTGCCAGCAGCGTAGGCGGGGGGTCTTGGGAGCAGTACTTC.

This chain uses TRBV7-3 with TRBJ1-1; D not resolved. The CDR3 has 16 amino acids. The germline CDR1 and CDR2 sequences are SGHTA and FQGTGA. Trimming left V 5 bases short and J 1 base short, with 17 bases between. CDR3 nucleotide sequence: TGTGCCAGCAGCCCCGATACCCCCTTCACGAACACTGAAGCTTTCTTT. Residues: CASSPDTPFTNTEAFF.

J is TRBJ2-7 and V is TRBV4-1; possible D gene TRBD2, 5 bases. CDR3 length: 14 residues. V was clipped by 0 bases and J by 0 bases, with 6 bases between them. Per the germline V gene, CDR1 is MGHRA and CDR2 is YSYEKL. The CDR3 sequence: CASSQERDSYEQYF. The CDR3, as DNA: TGCGCCAGCAGCCAAGAGAGGGACTCCTACGAGCAGTACTTC.

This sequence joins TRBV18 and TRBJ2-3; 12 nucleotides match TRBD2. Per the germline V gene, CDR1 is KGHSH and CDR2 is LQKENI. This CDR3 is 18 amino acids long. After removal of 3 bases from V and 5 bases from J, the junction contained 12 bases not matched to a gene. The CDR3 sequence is CASSPNPSSGGEGDTQYF. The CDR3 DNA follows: TGTGCCAGCTCACCCAATCCGTCTAGCGGGGGGGAAGGAGATACGCAGTATTTT.

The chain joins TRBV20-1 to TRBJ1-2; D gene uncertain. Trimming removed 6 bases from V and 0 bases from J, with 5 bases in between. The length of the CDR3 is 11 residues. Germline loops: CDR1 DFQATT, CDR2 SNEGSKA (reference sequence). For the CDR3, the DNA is TGCAGTGCCCAAGCTAACTATGGCTACACCTTC. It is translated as CSAQANYGYTF.

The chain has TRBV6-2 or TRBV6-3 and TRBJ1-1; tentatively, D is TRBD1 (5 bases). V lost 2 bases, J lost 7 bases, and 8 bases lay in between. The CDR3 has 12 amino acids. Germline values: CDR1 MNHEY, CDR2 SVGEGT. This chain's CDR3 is CASSYMGGEAFF. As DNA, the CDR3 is TGTGCCAGCAGTTACATGGGGGGTGAAGCTTTCTTT.